This TCR beta chain appears in the sequencing data of a study of blood T cell repertoires in COVID-19. Authors' data handling: Amplification with reference gene primers provided the estimates of nucleated cell counts. Assay: immunoSEQ multiplex PCR; the TCRdb copy retains only in-frame clones and omits some. The DNA was the basis for D and trimming; V, J and clone size are from that table. The sample shows about 190,000 clones, roughly 80% of them seen only once. V dropped 3 bases and J dropped 7; count of bases not matched to a gene: 8. The CDR3 is made up of 15 amino acids. Per the germline V gene, CDR1 is LNHDA and CDR2 is SQIVND (reference sequence).

This clonotype was sampled from a woman aged 45 to 65 with acute or convalescent COVID-19. The sequencing sample was made of peripheral blood. The chain links TRBV19 to TRBJ2-1; 8 bases fit TRBD1. The DNA for the CDR3 is TGTGCCAGTAGTATCGGGCAGGGGGCGGTGAATGAGCAGTTCTTC. As protein: CASSIGQGAVNEQFF.